This T cell receptor beta chain was recovered during a study of blood T cell repertoires in COVID-19 (dated by TCRdb to about 2020). Notes on the research overall: Samples from collaborators originated in the United States, Italy and Spain and spanned both the acute and convalescent phases of COVID-19. The material from the prospective study consisted of cDNA or gDNA derived from T cells, B-cell-depleted T cells, or PBMCs. The dataset comprised deeply sampled blood TCRbeta repertoires from subjects exposed to, actively infected with, or recovered from COVID-19. A freely available public database, intended as a resource for researchers studying the immune response to SARS-CoV-2, is where the repertoires were released. Samples were obtained from the ongoing ImmuneRACE study (first 160 participants) and from over a thousand subjects provided by 6 global collaborators. Sample metadata almost always included a de-identified subject ID, COVID-19 status, age in years and sex. Where available, HLA class I and class II types were taken from metadata supplied by the sample provider and were not determined by assay-based typing. Overall study outcomes, separate from this receptor: How much clinical and demographic metadata was included differed by source and by participant, and the metadata was provided uncurated.

The CDR1 and CDR2 encoded by the germline V gene are SGHRS and YFSETQ. Measured from the cysteine to the phenylalanine, the CDR3 is 13 residues long. Left in the record is the CDR3 DNA by itself, 39 bases read in frame from the first base. V is reduced by 1 base and J by 7 bases, leaving a spacing of 9 bases between them. Turning to this clone: The clone's antigen remains unknown. Per-nucleotide qualities are absent, and no much larger clonotype sits a single base away.

TCRbeta CDR3 regions were amplified from genomic DNA by means of the immunoSEQ Assay, a bias-controlled multiplex PCR. The paper's data handling went like this. The number of nucleated cells in each sample was estimated by amplification of reference gene primers within the assay. To quantify the absolute abundance of each unique TCRbeta CDR3 rearrangement, sequence reads were collapsed and filtered. For each sample, productive Simpson clonality was calculated by taking the square root of Simpson's diversity index across productive rearrangements. As stored in TCRdb, this immuneACCESS dataset retains in-frame rearrangements with V and J assigned. A fraction of the clones does not appear; measured against another copy, unresolved V genes explain less than half of the discrepancy, and the remainder lacks a known reason. V and J calls and clone size are given by that table; D and trimming were obtained from the DNA. In this sample the table shows roughly 48,000 clones, over 70% of which occur a single time. Jointly, the top ten make up around 5.3% of the sample.

The collaborating institutions used their own protocols to collect whole blood in K2EDTA tubes. Collaborator samples were shipped for TCRbeta analysis as frozen whole blood, isolated PBMCs, or DNA extracted from either sample type. The sequencing sample was made of peripheral blood. The receptor's source is a human donor in a cohort sampled during active COVID-19. Recombination linked TRBV5-1 to TRBJ2-1; the D region possibly corresponds to TRBD2 (5 bases align). The DNA is TGCGCCAGCAGCTTGACCGAGCGGAATGAGCAGTTCTTC. It translates to CASSLTERNEQFF.